The 11 T cell receptor beta chains below come from one sample, sequenced in a study of T-cell reconstitution after alpha-beta-depleted transplantation in children. It was with unique molecular identifiers that the TCRbeta library was prepared. One entry per CDR3 protein results from TCRdb running MiXCR on the PCR reads. The sample lists about 610,000 distinct CDR3 sequences; roughly a tenth were seen once. The sequenced sample was PBMCs from the stem cell graft donor, obtained from the stem cell graft. Receptors originate from a human donor who donated a stem cell graft to a child with acute myeloid leukemia.

As DNA, the CDR3 is TGTGCCAGCGAACCTACAGGGGTCTACAATGAGCAGTTCTTC. Protein product: CASEPTGVYNEQFF. The rearrangement links TRBV18 to TRBJ2-1, with 7 bases fitting TRBD1. V shed 8 bases and J 3 bases; nucleotides not matched to a gene: 7. Germline CDR1 reads KGHSH; CDR2 reads LQKENI. The CDR3 spans 14 residues. Together with reference TRBV18 and TRBJ2-1, the CDR3 gives the full variable domain: NAGVMQNPRHLVRRRGQEARLRCSPMKGHSHVYWYRQLPEEGLKFMVYLQKENIIDESGMPKERFSAEFPKEGPSILRIQQVVRGDSAAYFCASEPTGVYNEQFFGPGTRLTVL.

This clonotype has a handful of counts. The J gene is TRBJ2-7, the V gene TRBV20-1; 10 bases fit TRBD2. The trim removed 0 bases at V and 2 bases at J, leaving 7 bases unmatched. The CDR3 sequence is 16 residues long. Germline loops: CDR1 DFQATT, CDR2 SNEGSKA (reference sequence). CDR3 coding DNA: TGCAGTGCTAGAGAACCCCTAGCGGGAGTTCCCTACGAGCAGTACTTC. This encodes CSAREPLAGVPYEQYF.

This clonotype was recorded many times. V is TRBV7-9 and J is TRBJ1-1, with 7 nucleotides matching TRBD1. V was clipped by 5 bases and J by 1 base; unmatched bases: 7. There are 15 residues in the CDR3. In germline, CDR1 is SEHNR, CDR2 FQNEAQ (reference sequence). The CDR3 is CASSPPGQPNTEAFF. CDR3 coding DNA: TGTGCCAGCAGCCCGCCGGGACAGCCGAACACTGAAGCTTTCTTT.

The chain recombines TRBV14 with TRBJ2-5; no clear D gene. CDR3 length equals 14 residues. CDR1 SGHDN and CDR2 FVKESK come from the germline V gene. Trimming removed 4 bases at V and 5 bases at J, with 14 bases between. The CDR3 DNA is TGTGCCAGCAGCCTCCTGGGGTCCGGGGAGACCCAGTACTTC. Its protein is CASSLLGSGETQYF.

The table lists this clonotype with a few counts. The CDR3 loop reads CASSLTTAAGNTIYF. In DNA, the CDR3 is TGTGCCAGCAGCCTAACGACAGCTGCTGGAAACACCATATATTTT. The chain combines TRBV4-2 with TRBJ1-3, with a weak D call TRBD1 (5 bases). Trimming took off 4 bases at V and 2 bases at J, with 12 bases between the two ends. This CDR3 spans 15 amino acids. Germline V gives CDR1 LGHNA, CDR2 YNFKEQ.

A few counts support this clonotype. The junction shows a germline mismatch at one end, possibly a read error. In nucleotides, the CDR3 is TGCAGTGCGAGAGGGGTAAACACCGGGGAGCTGTTTTTT. It translates to CSARGVNTGELFF. The genes are TRBV20-1 and TRBJ2-2, with D perhaps TRBD1 or TRBD2 (5 bases each). Germline V gives CDR1 DFQATT, CDR2 SNEGSKA (reference sequence). The CDR3 consists of 13 residues.

This clonotype was detected a few times. The chain carries TRBV7-2 and TRBJ2-7; TRBD2 might be the D (5 bases). This CDR3 region has 16 residues. V was pared by 5 bases and J by 0 bases, with 17 bases between. Per germline, CDR1 SGHTA and CDR2 FQGNSA. The CDR3 nucleotides read TGTGCCAGCAGCGAAGGTCGGGGAAGCGCCTCCTACGAGCAGTACTTC. This translates into CASSEGRGSASYEQYF.

This clonotype appeared many times. The CDR3 nucleotides read TGTGCCATCAGTGAGTCGATAACTAGCGGGAGAGTAACCGGGGAGCTGTTTTTT. Its translation: CAISESITSGRVTGELFF. The chain links TRBV10-3 to TRBJ2-2; the match to TRBD2 covers 11 bases. The CDR3 covers 18 residues. V lost 0 bases and J lost 5; bases outside the gene matches: 8. Germline V gives CDR1 ENHRY, CDR2 SYGVKD.

The gene calls are TRBV6-1 and TRBJ2-7, with 8 bases matching TRBD2. The CDR3 totals 15 residues. Looked up from germline, CDR1 is MNHNS and CDR2 is SASEGT. The V segment lost 4 bases and the J segment 0 bases; nucleotides outside the gene matches: 5. CDR3 region: CASSASGTSSYEQYF. In nucleotides, the CDR3 is TGTGCCAGCAGTGCCTCCGGGACTAGCTCCTACGAGCAGTACTTC.

This clonotype showed up just a few times. One end of the junction fails to match germline, which may point to a read error. V usage is TRBV7-2 and J usage is TRBJ2-7, with D possibly matching TRBD2 (5 bases). CDR1 and CDR2 from the germline V gene are SGHTA and FQGNSA. The CDR3 extends over 17 amino acids. CDR3 sequence reads: CASSHWSRSLDSSEQYF. The CDR3 DNA reads TGTGCCAGCAGCCATTGGAGTCGATCACTGGACTCCTCCGAGCAGTACTTC.

This chain connects TRBV5-8 to TRBJ1-6, with unresolved D. Germline loops: CDR1 SGHTS, CDR2 YDEGEE. The germline V and J ends were trimmed by 7 bases and 9 bases, with 11 bases remaining between them. The CDR3 loop spans 12 amino acids. The CDR3 bases are TGTGCCAGCTTTACGGGGTTTTCACCCCTCCACTTT. Translating gives CASFTGFSPLHF.